Sequencing of this T cell receptor (beta chain) was carried out in a study of blood T cell repertoires in COVID-19. Study-wide context: Some COVID-19 samples were acute and others convalescent; all came from the United States, Italy and Spain. The analysed material was cDNA or gDNA that came from T cells, B-cell-depleted T cells, or PBMCs.

CDR1 SGHRS and CDR2 YFSETQ come from the germline V gene. This CDR3 spans 17 amino acids. V lost 2 bases and J 9 bases, leaving 21 bases between the germline ends. Under the authors' procedure: Counts of nucleated cells, estimated from reference gene primer amplification, were obtained. Assay: immunoSEQ multiplex PCR; the TCRdb copy retains only in-frame clones and omits some. V, J and clone size are taken as reported in that table, and D and trimming were inferred from the DNA itself. The sample yields 350,000 to 450,000 clones, around nine tenths seen once. The receptor comes from a woman in her 30s who had recovered from COVID-19. Sequencing input: PBMCs or T cells enriched from blood (not recorded which). This rearrangement joins TRBV5-1 to TRBJ1-6; TRBD1 might be the D (6 bases). DNA of the CDR3: TGCGCCAGCAGCTTAACAATGACAGGACCCCTGGGTTCACCCCTCCACTTT. It is translated as CASSLTMTGPLGSPLHF.